This T cell receptor beta chain was captured by sequencing in a study of blood T cell repertoires in COVID-19. Clones were read by immunoSEQ multiplex PCR, and TCRdb kept only the in-frame ones, dropping some. The sample has more than 300,000 clones, 90% to 95% seen once. Trimming shortened V by 10 bases and J by 4 bases, and 16 bases separated the two germline ends. CDR3 size: 13 residues. Germline V lookup: CDR1 MNHEY, CDR2 SVGAGI. The sequence derives from a middle-aged woman who had been exposed to COVID-19. The J gene is TRBJ1-2, the V gene TRBV6-5; D is unclear. Sample: PBMCs or T cells enriched from blood (not recorded which). The CDR3 loop is CATAGDIGYGYTF. As DNA, the CDR3 is TGTGCCACCGCCGGCGACATAGGCTATGGCTACACCTTC.